The 9 T cell receptor beta chains presented below share a single source sample, sequenced in a study of blood T cell repertoires in COVID-19. Repertoires were generated with immunoSEQ multiplex PCR, while TCRdb's copy carries only in-frame clones and drops some. Among 75,000 to 80,000 clones listed, under 95% were seen once. Sequenced input: peripheral blood. These receptors originate from a human donor in a cohort sampled during active COVID-19.

The chain combines TRBV5-6 with TRBJ1-4; 9 bases are a match to TRBD1. Germline V gene lookup returns CDR1 SGHDT and CDR2 YYEEEE. The CDR3 has 17 residues. V dropped 5 bases and J dropped 5; count of bases not matched to a gene: 13. The CDR3 reads CASRLQGALYKNEKLFF. CDR3 sequence (DNA): TGTGCCAGCAGACTACAGGGGGCTCTGTACAAAAATGAAAAACTGTTTTTT.

The chain combines TRBV11-3 with TRBJ2-1; 7 bases fit TRBD1. The germline gives CDR1 SGHNT, CDR2 YENEEA. J was trimmed by 0 bases and V by 5 bases; bases with no gene match: 4. This CDR3 spans 15 amino acids. The CDR3 reads CASSPDRASYNEQFF. In DNA, the CDR3 is TGTGCCAGCAGCCCCGACAGGGCCTCCTACAATGAGCAGTTCTTC.

This chain uses TRBV6-5 with TRBJ1-6; D gene uncertain. CDR3 length equals 15 residues. Trimming shortened V by 5 bases and J by 10 bases, and 18 bases separated the two germline ends. The germline V gene has CDR1 MNHEY and CDR2 SVGAGI. The CDR3 sequence is CASSLNGRAGSPLHF. The CDR3, as DNA: TGTGCCAGCAGTCTAAATGGGCGGGCGGGGTCACCCCTCCACTTT.

The V gene is TRBV19, the J gene TRBJ1-1; weak D call: TRBD1 (5 bases). There are 14 residues in the CDR3. Trimming stripped 2 bases from V and 1 base from J, with 8 bases between. CDR1 LNHDA and CDR2 SQIVND come from the germline V gene (reference sequence). CDR3 DNA sequence: TGTGCCAGTAGTATAAGGGGTGGGAACACTGAAGCTTTCTTT. Protein: CASSIRGGNTEAFF.

This clone was seen a single time. The chain couples TRBV5-5 to TRBJ2-7, with 9 bases identical to TRBD1. The CDR3 spans 15 residues. Germline lookup yields CDR1 SGHKS and CDR2 YYEKEE (reference sequence). The ends lost 0 bases at V and 2 bases at J; junction bases unmatched: 3. In DNA form, the CDR3 reads TGTGCCAGCAGCTTGGCGACAGGGGGGACCTACGAGCAGTACTTC. The encoded protein is CASSLATGGTYEQYF.

The CDR3 DNA sequence: TGTGCCAGTAGTATTTTGGCGGGGGGCGAATACAATGAGCAGTTCTTC. Translation gives CASSILAGGEYNEQFF. The V and J genes are TRBV19 and TRBJ2-1, with TRBD2 matching 8 bases. The germline V gene has CDR1 LNHDA and CDR2 SQIVND (reference sequence). The CDR3 sequence is 16 residues long. V was pared by 3 bases and J by 4 bases, with 8 bases of the junction left unmatched.

This rearrangement joins TRBV5-4 to TRBJ2-5; TRBD2 aligns across 10 bases. The CDR3 has 14 amino acids. J lost 6 bases, V lost 4 bases, and 6 bases had no gene match. The V gene's germline CDR1 is SGHNT and CDR2 YYREEE (reference sequence). The CDR3 reads CASSRTSGGQTQYF. The CDR3 DNA reads TGTGCCAGCAGCCGGACTAGCGGCGGTCAGACCCAGTACTTC.

This chain links TRBV6-5 with TRBJ2-7; 10 nucleotides line up with TRBD1. Germline CDR1 and CDR2: MNHEY and SVGAGI. V gave up 6 bases and J gave up 2 bases; unmatched junction bases: 7. There are 15 residues in the CDR3. CDR3 amino acids: CASRRSGTGAYEQYF. The DNA for the CDR3 is TGTGCCAGCAGGCGATCCGGGACAGGGGCCTACGAGCAGTACTTC.

The chain carries TRBV4-3 and TRBJ1-2, with TRBD1 matching over 8 bases. The trim removed 0 bases at V and 4 bases at J, leaving 16 bases unmatched. This CDR3 has 19 residues. Germline loops: CDR1 LGHNA, CDR2 YSLEER. CDR3: CASSQDDTGQGAWSYGYTF. In DNA form, the CDR3 reads TGCGCCAGCAGCCAAGACGACACGGGGCAGGGGGCGTGGAGCTATGGCTACACCTTC.